The 30 T cell receptor beta chains below were found in one sample sequenced in a study of neurological immune-mediated disorders. In TCRdb, the 5' RACE reads were re-called with MiXCR into one record per CDR3 protein. Found here are about 59,000 distinct CDR3 sequences, about 13% of them singletons; the top ten hold over 8.5%. The sample comprised PBMCs. The receptors shown here come from an older woman with HTLV-1-associated myelopathy (HAM/TSP).

This clonotype was counted ten times or more. The chain recombines TRBV5-1 with TRBJ2-3, with D perhaps matching TRBD1 or TRBD2 (7 bases each). The CDR3 is made up of 14 amino acids. The V end was cut by 7 bases, the J end by 1 base, with 13 bases between. Germline CDR1 and CDR2: SGHRS and YFSETQ. CDR3 protein: CASGSGTGTDTQYF. The CDR3 DNA follows: TGCGCCAGCGGGAGCGGGACAGGCACAGATACGCAGTATTTT.

To note about this clonotype: Mismatch with germline at one junction end may stem from a read error. The chain links TRBV12-3 or TRBV12-4 to TRBJ1-1, with D unresolved. The CDR3 extends over 14 amino acids. The CDR3: CASRLGIVNTEAFF. In DNA, the CDR3 is TGTGCCAGCAGGTTAGGGATCGTGAACACTGAAGCTTTCTTT.

This clonotype occurred many times. The chain has TRBV19 and TRBJ1-5; possibly TRBD1 for D (6 bases). Looked up from germline, CDR1 is LNHDA and CDR2 is SQIVND (reference sequence). The CDR3 has 15 residues. Trimming left V 5 bases short and J 3 bases short, with 14 bases between. In nucleotides, the CDR3 is TGTGCCAGTAGTCTCCTCCGGGACAACAATCAGCCCCAGCATTTT. Protein: CASSLLRDNNQPQHF.

This clonotype was detected a few times. The chain links TRBV5-1 to TRBJ2-1, with D perhaps being TRBD1 or TRBD2 (6 bases each). The CDR3 extends over 17 amino acids. CDR1 SGHRS and CDR2 YFSETQ come from the germline V gene. Trimming removed 5 bases from V and 5 bases from J, with 23 bases in between. The CDR3: CASRPEAGRRGNNEQFF. DNA of the CDR3: TGCGCCAGCAGACCAGAGGCGGGGAGGAGGGGGAACAATGAGCAGTTCTTC.

This clonotype has ten or more counts. This rearrangement joins TRBV5-6 to TRBJ2-3; D is ambiguous. The CDR3 is 13 amino acids. V was cut by 1 base and J by 5 bases, with 8 bases left in between. Germline CDR1 and CDR2: SGHDT and YYEEEE. DNA for the CDR3: TGTGCCAGCAGCTTGAAGGGTCTAGATACGCAGTATTTT. Translating gives CASSLKGLDTQYF.

The sample holds many counts of this clonotype. This sequence joins TRBV5-4 and TRBJ2-5; 14 bases match TRBD2. V lost 4 bases to trimming and J lost 4 bases; unmatched junction nucleotides: 3. The CDR3 has 15 residues. Looked up from germline, CDR1 is SGHNT and CDR2 is YYREEE (reference sequence). CDR3 nucleotides: TGTGCCAGCAGCGCGGGACTAGCGGGAGCAGAGACCCAGTACTTC. This gives the protein CASSAGLAGAETQYF.

This clonotype showed up many times. CDR3 in amino acids: CASSGTVTSGSGNEQFF. As DNA, the CDR3 is TGCGCCAGCAGCGGGACGGTCACTAGCGGGAGCGGCAATGAGCAGTTCTTC. V gene TRBV5-1 combines with J gene TRBJ2-1; TRBD2 aligns across 11 bases. V lost 4 bases, J lost 6 bases, and 12 bases stayed unmatched. The CDR3 is 17 residues long. Per the germline V gene, CDR1 is SGHRS and CDR2 is YFSETQ.

This clonotype has at least ten counts. V and J are TRBV5-4 and TRBJ2-6; D unresolved. V was cut by 0 bases and J by 0 bases, with 4 bases left in between. CDR3 length: 15 amino acids. Germline loops: CDR1 SGHNT, CDR2 YYREEE (reference sequence). Here the CDR3 DNA reads TGTGCCAGCAGCTTGGCTAGCTCTGGGGCCAACGTCCTGACTTTC. Translated: CASSLASSGANVLTF.

This clonotype has ten or more counts. The chain recombines TRBV4-1 with TRBJ1-2, with 8 nucleotides matching TRBD1. With 2 bases clipped from V and 8 bases from J, the junction kept 13 bases outside the gene matches. Per the germline V gene, CDR1 is MGHRA and CDR2 is YSYEKL. This CDR3 is 16 amino acids long. CDR3 protein: CASSQLTGQVSRGYTF. The CDR3 bases are TGCGCCAGCAGCCAATTAACGGGACAGGTTTCGCGGGGCTACACCTTC.

This clonotype was detected ten times or more. This rearrangement joins TRBV5-5 to TRBJ2-3; 12 nucleotides align to TRBD2. The germline gives CDR1 SGHKS, CDR2 YYEKEE (reference sequence). The ends lost 4 bases at V and 3 bases at J; junction bases unmatched: 3. The CDR3 runs to 15 residues. The CDR3 protein is CASSVGLAGTDTQYF. Here the CDR3 DNA reads TGTGCCAGCAGCGTTGGACTAGCGGGGACAGATACGCAGTATTTT.

This clonotype was seen ten or more times. The chain joins TRBV5-1 to TRBJ2-7, with 7 bases lining up with TRBD2. Germline trimming cut 4 bases from V and 6 bases from J; bases unmatched to any gene: 7. Looked up from germline, CDR1 is SGHRS and CDR2 is YFSETQ. The CDR3 contains 13 residues. CDR3 nucleotide sequence: TGCGCCAGCAGCATCGGGACGGGAGGCGAGCAGTACTTC. It codes for CASSIGTGGEQYF.

Ten or more counts support this clonotype. This chain connects TRBV4-1 to TRBJ2-7, with a weak D call TRBD2 (5 bases). CDR3 length: 16 residues. V lost 0 bases to trimming and J lost 3 bases, with 15 bases between them. Germline-derived CDR1 and CDR2 are MGHRA and YSYEKL. CDR3 sequence reads: CASSQELSGADYEQYF. The CDR3 DNA reads TGCGCCAGCAGCCAAGAGTTAAGCGGAGCAGACTACGAGCAGTACTTC.

This clonotype was seen many times. This sequence joins TRBV5-1 and TRBJ1-6; 8 positions agree with TRBD1. This CDR3 is built from 20 residues. Germline lookup yields CDR1 SGHRS and CDR2 YFSETQ. Trimming removed 1 base from V and 0 bases from J; junction bases left unmatched: 12. CDR3 loop: CASSLLGQDSSSSYNSPLHF. For the CDR3, the DNA is TGCGCCAGCAGCTTGTTGGGACAGGATTCTTCCAGCTCCTATAATTCACCCCTCCACTTT.

This clonotype has at least ten counts. CDR3 region: CASSLSTGDGYTF. Here the CDR3 DNA reads TGTGCCAGCAGCCTATCTACGGGCGATGGCTACACCTTC. The chain links TRBV7-9 to TRBJ1-2; D gene ambiguous. The length of the CDR3 is 13 residues. With 5 bases removed from V and 6 bases from J, the gap between germline ends came to 13 bases. Germline CDR1 reads SEHNR; CDR2 reads FQNEAQ (reference sequence).

This clonotype came up many times. The gene calls are TRBV10-2 and TRBJ2-7; TRBD2 matches 14 bases. Germline lookup yields CDR1 WSHSY and CDR2 SAAADI. V lost 10 bases, J lost 2 bases, and 13 bases stayed unmatched. CDR3 length equals 17 residues. The chain's CDR3 is CATTQGLAGGMAYEQYF. CDR3 coding DNA: TGCGCCACCACACAAGGACTAGCGGGAGGAATGGCCTACGAGCAGTACTTC.

The chain employs TRBV5-1 and TRBJ2-6; D is uncertain. Trimming removed 5 bases at V and 0 bases at J, with 6 bases between. CDR3 size: 14 residues. Per the germline V gene, CDR1 is SGHRS and CDR2 is YFSETQ. In DNA form, the CDR3 reads TGCGCCAGCAGGACAAGCTCTGGGGCCAACGTCCTGACTTTC. It yields the protein CASRTSSGANVLTF.

This clonotype was recorded at least ten times. The V gene is TRBV29-1, the J gene TRBJ2-7; D is perhaps TRBD2 (6 bases). In germline, CDR1 is SQVTM, CDR2 ANQGSEA. Trimming took 7 bases from V and 5 from J, leaving 15 bases between them. CDR3 length: 12 amino acids. CDR3 loop: CSARGLPNEQYF. CDR3 nucleotide sequence: TGCAGCGCCCGGGGACTTCCTAACGAGCAGTACTTC.

This clonotype was counted ten times or more. The CDR3 sequence is CASSQNRLGVSPLHF. The CDR3 nucleotides read TGTGCCAGCAGCCAAAATCGTTTAGGGGTTTCACCCCTCCACTTT. The rearrangement joins TRBV3-1 to TRBJ1-6; maybe TRBD1 (5 bases). CDR3 size: 15 residues. The V end was cut by 2 bases, the J end by 9 bases, with 14 bases between. The V gene's germline CDR1 is LGHDT and CDR2 YNNKEL (reference sequence).

This clonotype came up many times. CDR3 protein: CASSQGNYPLEQYF. The CDR3, as DNA: TGTGCCAGCAGTCAAGGAAACTATCCCCTCGAGCAGTACTTC. The chain uses TRBV28 and TRBJ2-7, with D unclear. The germline gives CDR1 MDHEN, CDR2 SYDVKM. CDR3 length: 14 amino acids. V lost 5 bases, J lost 6 bases, and 17 bases lay in between.

This clonotype was detected ten times or more. The chain is built from TRBV14 and TRBJ2-7, with D hard to call. There are 14 residues in the CDR3. In germline, CDR1 is SGHDN, CDR2 FVKESK. V lost 4 bases and J 2 bases, leaving 12 bases between the germline ends. CDR3: CASSLQGPPYEQYF. The CDR3 nucleotides are TGTGCCAGCAGCCTACAAGGTCCTCCCTACGAGCAGTACTTC. The complete variable domain, with remaining parts taken from reference TRBV14 and TRBJ2-7, reads EAGVTQFPSHSVIEKGQTVTLRCDPISGHDNLYWYRRVMGKEIKFLLHFVKESKQDESGMPNNRFLAERTGGTYSTLKVQPAELEDSGVYFCASSLQGPPYEQYFGPGTRLTVT.

This clonotype was detected ten times or more. This sequence joins TRBV20-1 and TRBJ2-3, with 9 bases that match TRBD2. The CDR3 sequence is 14 residues long. With 3 bases clipped from V and 2 bases from J, the junction kept 3 bases outside the gene matches. Germline V gives CDR1 DFQATT, CDR2 SNEGSKA (reference sequence). The CDR3 loop is CSARTSGTTDTQYF. CDR3 sequence (DNA): TGCAGTGCTAGGACTAGCGGAACCACAGATACGCAGTATTTT.

V usage is TRBV10-3 and J usage is TRBJ2-1; a weak D match, TRBD2 (5 bases). This CDR3 contains 15 residues. Trimming took off 7 bases at V and 8 bases at J, with 21 bases between the two ends. CDR1 ENHRY and CDR2 SYGVKD come from the germline V gene. CDR3 in amino acids: CAITSGMALYDEQFF. DNA for the CDR3: TGTGCCATCACCTCCGGGATGGCACTATACGATGAGCAGTTCTTC.

In its sample, this clonotype was seen many times. The V call is TRBV12-5, the J call TRBJ2-1, with D possibly being TRBD2 (6 bases). With 6 bases removed from V and 0 bases from J, the gap between germline ends came to 12 bases. The CDR3 totals 15 residues. Per the germline V gene, CDR1 is LGHNT and CDR2 is FRNRAP. This CDR3 is CASGPGSSSYNEQFF. CDR3 DNA sequence: TGTGCTAGTGGGCCCGGGAGCAGCTCCTACAATGAGCAGTTCTTC. The variable domain in full, with the rest retrieved from reference TRBV12-5 and TRBJ2-1, is DARVTQTPRHKVTEMGQEVTMRCQPILGHNTVFWYRQTMMQGLELLAYFRNRAPLDDSGMPKDRFSAEMPDATLATLKIQPSEPRDSAVYFCASGPGSSSYNEQFFGPGTRLTVL.

This clonotype appeared many times. CDR3 nucleotides: TGTGCCAGCAGCTGGGACAGGGGGTCATACAATGAGCAGTTCTTC. This codes for CASSWDRGSYNEQFF. The chain combines TRBV7-2 with TRBJ2-1; 11 bases line up with TRBD1. The CDR3 has 15 residues. Germline V gene data show CDR1 as SGHTA and CDR2 as FQGNSA. V shed 4 bases and J 4 bases; nucleotides not matched to a gene: 3.

The sample holds many counts of this clonotype. The chain carries TRBV10-3 and TRBJ2-7, with 7 nucleotides matching TRBD1. V dropped 7 bases and J dropped 0; count of bases not matched to a gene: 6. Germline V gene data show CDR1 as ENHRY and CDR2 as SYGVKD. CDR3 length: 14 amino acids. The CDR3 loop is CAITKQGSSYEQYF. The CDR3 DNA follows: TGTGCCATCACAAAACAGGGGAGCTCCTACGAGCAGTACTTC.

The chain couples TRBV20-1 to TRBJ2-3; 12 bases line up with TRBD2. The CDR3 has 15 residues. The J segment lost 1 base and the V segment lost 5 bases, leaving 4 bases of the junction unmatched. CDR1 is DFQATT, CDR2 SNEGSKA, per germline (reference sequence). This chain's CDR3 is CSAELAGGGTDTQYF. The CDR3 coding sequence is TGCAGTGCTGAGCTAGCGGGAGGGGGCACAGATACGCAGTATTTT.

This clonotype has at least ten counts. The rearrangement uses TRBV5-1 and TRBJ1-1; no clear D gene. Germline loops: CDR1 SGHRS, CDR2 YFSETQ. The V end was cut by 1 base, the J end by 1 base, with 8 bases between. The CDR3 covers 14 residues. CDR3 loop: CASSLTVGNTEAFF. As DNA, the CDR3 is TGCGCCAGCAGCTTGACAGTTGGGAACACTGAAGCTTTCTTT.

This clonotype was seen a few times. The J gene is TRBJ2-5, the V gene TRBV6-2 or TRBV6-3; 7 positions agree with TRBD2. Looked up from germline, CDR1 is MNHEY and CDR2 is SVGEGT. J gave up 4 bases and V 6 bases, and 11 bases lay outside the gene matches. The CDR3 extends over 15 amino acids. CDR3 sequence reads: CASSSARERSETQYF. Here the CDR3 DNA reads TGTGCCAGCAGCTCAGCGCGGGAGAGGTCAGAGACCCAGTACTTC.

This clonotype came up many times. The chain has TRBV5-1 and TRBJ2-1; TRBD2 matches 10 bases. The length of the CDR3 is 16 residues. Germline V lookup: CDR1 SGHRS, CDR2 YFSETQ. The trim removed 0 bases at V and 6 bases at J, leaving 6 bases unmatched. The CDR3 DNA is TGCGCCAGCAGCTTGGCCGTAAGCGGGAGGGCCAATGAGCAGTTCTTC. This sequence encodes CASSLAVSGRANEQFF.

This clonotype was counted at least ten times. V usage is TRBV20-1 and J usage is TRBJ2-3; the match to TRBD2 covers 8 bases. The J segment lost 3 bases and the V segment lost 7 bases, leaving 6 bases of the junction unmatched. The CDR3 is 13 amino acids. Germline-derived CDR1 and CDR2 are DFQATT and SNEGSKA (reference sequence). The CDR3 region is CSVKSGSTDTQYF. The CDR3 DNA sequence: TGCAGTGTTAAAAGCGGGAGTACAGATACGCAGTATTTT.